This T cell receptor (beta chain) derives from a study of regulatory T cells in long-lasting Graves disease. Study-wide points: Persistent disease favored TRBV28, TRBJ1-2 and TRBJ2-5.

Time point denoted: newly diagnosed GD, antithyroid drugs for less than 3 months. PBMC-derived RNA was used for the TCR library. It was by American Thyroid Association guidelines that Graves' disease was diagnosed. A note on this clonotype: Its antigen remains unidentified.

The CDR3 has 11 amino acids. Trimming removed 5 bases from V and 6 bases from J, with 8 bases in between. The germline V gene encodes CDR1 MDHEN and CDR2 SYDVKM. Arm-PCR of CDR3 regions and iRepertoire HTBI primers were the basis on which TCR beta libraries were built. In the original analysis: Identification yielded 60 or so TRBV and 13 to 15 TRBJ segments across samples. MiXCR, applied by TCRdb to the multiplex PCR reads, yields one record per CDR3 protein. The V and J calls reflect TCRdb's pipeline rather than the authors' work. Seen here are more than 450,000 distinct CDR3 sequences, roughly 17% observed once, and the top ten hold 9% to 15%. The same sample was also used in a study of T cells in Graves' hyperthyroidism and ophthalmopathy.

Source: peripheral blood mononuclear cells (PBMCs), taken at new diagnosis, from a patient treated with antithyroid drugs. This rearrangement joins TRBV28 to TRBJ2-7; D is undetermined. The TCR originated in a man aged 35-49 years with Graves disease. The DNA of the CDR3 is TGTGCCAGCAGTGTGTTCCTCGAGCAGTACTTC. Translating it yields CASSVFLEQYF.